The 3 T cell receptor beta chains below all came from one sample that was sequenced in a study of shared clonotypes between healthy human individuals (dated by TCRdb to 2020 to 2022). The library came from the immunoSEQ multiplex PCR assay. The clones in this table, taken by TCRdb from immuneACCESS, are in-frame only. Not every clone is retained; where verified, under half of the shortfall comes from an unresolved V gene, and the cause of the rest is unknown. The sample table shows under 850,000 clones, and around 92% are seen once. Approximately 25% of the sample is taken by the ten largest. CD8 naive samples were obtained by positive selection for CCR7 among CD45RO-negative cells, yielding a CD45RA+CCR7+ population from which TemRA cells were excluded. Sequenced input: naive CD8+ T cells sorted from blood. Explained via the paper, the cell subset or site label denotes: CD45RA+CCR7+. All receptors come from a man aged 25-45 years in good health.

This chain uses TRBV4-1 with TRBJ2-5; D might be TRBD2 (5 bases). The V gene's germline CDR1 is MGHRA and CDR2 YSYEKL. Trimming removed 1 base from V and 4 bases from J, with 22 bases in between. The CDR3 length is 18 residues. DNA for the CDR3: TGCGCCAGCAGCCAAGTTGGGAAAATAGCGTGGTCCTCAGAGACCCAGTACTTC. It translates to CASSQVGKIAWSSETQYF.

The chain recombines TRBV13 with TRBJ2-1; 14 nucleotides match TRBD2. V trimming: 3 bases; J trimming: 10 bases; junction bases outside the gene matches: 8. Germline assignment: CDR1 PRHDT and CDR2 FYEKMQ (reference sequence). The CDR3 loop spans 16 amino acids. The CDR3 nucleotides are TGTGCCAGCAGCTTTCTGGGACTAGCGGGAGTGCGGGAGCAGTTCTTC. Translation gives CASSFLGLAGVREQFF.

This clone has just one count. This chain connects TRBV18 to TRBJ2-5; 7 bases match TRBD1. CDR3 size: 14 residues. V shed 6 bases and J 1 base; nucleotides not matched to a gene: 5. Germline CDR1 reads KGHSH; CDR2 reads LQKENI. CDR3 sequence (DNA): TGTGCCAGCTCGTCGACAGGGATCCAAGAGACCCAGTACTTC. This codes for CASSSTGIQETQYF.